Shown below are 7 T cell receptor beta chains from a single sample sequenced in a study of T-cell memory formation after mild COVID-19. TCRdb ran MiXCR on the 5' RACE reads and lists one entry per CDR3 protein. The sample has roughly 180,000 distinct CDR3 sequences; less than 20% are singletons. Material for sequencing was PBMCs or a T cell subset sorted from them (not recorded which). The receptors shown here come from a man aged 18-30 years who had mild COVID-19 (a few samples of this study predate the infection). Cell type and time point are not known.

The chain combines TRBV11-2 with TRBJ2-5; either TRBD1 or TRBD2 may fit D (5 bases each). Trimming took 5 bases from V and 14 from J, leaving 18 bases between them. There are 12 residues in the CDR3. The germline gives CDR1 SGHAT, CDR2 FQNNGV. CDR3 region: CASSPPGTPAYF. Here the CDR3 DNA reads TGTGCCAGCAGCCCTCCCGGGACCCCAGCCTACTTC.

The chain recombines TRBV5-1 with TRBJ1-4; a possible D gene is TRBD1 (5 bases). The CDR3 length is 16 residues. The ends were cut back, 4 bases at V and 5 bases at J, with 18 bases in the middle. Germline V gene sequence: CDR1 SGHRS, CDR2 YFSETQ. The CDR3 protein is CASSTGGGGLNEKLFF. The CDR3 DNA reads TGCGCCAGCAGCACCGGCGGCGGGGGACTCAATGAAAAACTGTTTTTT.

This clonotype was counted a few times. The chain is built from TRBV20-1 and TRBJ1-2; TRBD1 might be the D (5 bases). This CDR3 is built from 17 residues. Per the germline V gene, CDR1 is DFQATT and CDR2 is SNEGSKA (reference sequence). Trimming pared 7 bases from V and 5 bases from J, leaving 29 bases between. CDR3 sequence reads: CSVPGPLLEPSRYGYTF. The DNA of the CDR3 is TGCAGTGTTCCAGGGCCCCTTCTAGAGCCGAGTAGATATGGCTACACCTTC.

This rearrangement joins TRBV30 to TRBJ1-4; D remains unclear. Per germline, CDR1 GTSNPN and CDR2 SVGIG (reference sequence). V lost 4 bases, J lost 2 bases, and 11 bases lay in between. This CDR3 comprises 14 residues. CDR3 bases: TGTGCCTGGACGCGGCGAGGGACTAATGAAAAACTGTTTTTT. Translation: CAWTRRGTNEKLFF.

This clonotype appeared a few times. CDR3 in amino acids: CSGLTAEAFF. The CDR3 DNA sequence: TGCAGCGGGTTAACAGCTGAAGCTTTCTTT. The V call is TRBV29-1, the J call TRBJ1-1; D is ambiguous. Germline CDR1 SQVTM, CDR2 ANQGSEA. This CDR3 has 10 residues. With 7 bases removed from V and 6 bases from J, the gap between germline ends came to 9 bases.

This clonotype was observed at least ten times. The rearrangement uses TRBV20-1 and TRBJ2-5; maybe TRBD1 (5 bases). CDR1 DFQATT and CDR2 SNEGSKA come from the germline V gene (reference sequence). The CDR3 extends over 12 amino acids. Between the trimmed V and J ends, which lost 3 bases and 5 bases, there was a span of 10 bases. DNA of the CDR3: TGCAGTGCTAGCAGGGTGGTGGAGACCCAGTACTTC. This sequence encodes CSASRVVETQYF.

The chain employs TRBV12-3 or TRBV12-4 and TRBJ1-1, with D perhaps TRBD1 (6 bases). The CDR3 is 14 amino acids. The V end was cut by 6 bases, the J end by 0 bases, with 11 bases between. CDR3 loop: CASRTGHMNTEAFF. The CDR3 DNA is TGTGCCAGCAGAACGGGACACATGAACACTGAAGCTTTCTTT.